Below, 25 T cell receptor beta chains from the same sample are listed, as sequenced in a study of radiotherapy plus CTLA-4 blockade in lung cancer. Data came from immunoSEQ multiplex PCR; TCRdb stores just in-frame clones and leaves some out. The sample yields 55,000 to 80,000 clones, around 87% seen once. Sequenced here: peripheral blood, sampled from a patient treated with radiotherapy plus ipilimumab. Source of these receptors: a human donor with non-small cell lung cancer that progressed on radiotherapy plus ipilimumab.

The CDR3 DNA follows: TGCGCCAGCAGTCGGACTAGCGGGGTTGAGGGAGAGACCCAGTACTTC. This gives the protein CASSRTSGVEGETQYF. This chain links TRBV10-1 with TRBJ2-5; 12 bases match TRBD2. V lost 5 bases, J lost 4 bases, and 8 bases stayed unmatched. Per the germline V gene, CDR1 is WNHNN and CDR2 is SYGVQD (reference sequence). This CDR3 contains 16 residues.

The genes are TRBV19 and TRBJ1-1; 10 nucleotides agree with TRBD1. This CDR3 region has 15 residues. CDR1 LNHDA and CDR2 SQIVND come from the germline V gene (reference sequence). The J segment lost 2 bases and the V segment lost 7 bases, leaving 7 bases of the junction unmatched. The CDR3 region has the DNA TGTGCCAGTACTCCCCGGGACAGGGGAAACACTGAAGCTTTCTTT. This encodes CASTPRDRGNTEAFF. Complete variable domain (other parts from reference TRBV19 and TRBJ1-1): DGGITQSPKYLFRKEGQNVTLSCEQNLNHDAMYWYRQDPGQGLRLIYYSQIVNDFQKGDIAEGYSVSREKKESFPLTVTSAQKNPTAFYLCASTPRDRGNTEAFFGQGTRLTVV.

This clone was seen a handful of times. The CDR3 nucleotides read TGCGCCAGCAGCCCCTGGGACGGTAACTATGGCTACACCTTC. Translated, it gives CASSPWDGNYGYTF. This rearrangement joins TRBV5-1 to TRBJ1-2; a weak D match, TRBD1 (5 bases). The V gene lost 4 bases and the J gene lost 1 base, with 11 bases spanning the gap. CDR1 is SGHRS and CDR2 is YFSETQ in the germline V gene. The CDR3 has 14 amino acids.

This chain connects TRBV11-2 to TRBJ1-3, with D possibly matching TRBD1 (6 bases). CDR3 size: 15 residues. Germline lookup yields CDR1 SGHAT and CDR2 FQNNGV. V was cut by 5 bases and J by 4 bases, with 15 bases left in between. In DNA, the CDR3 is TGTGCCAGCAGCCTATACAGGGCGTCGGGAAACACCATATATTTT. Protein sequence: CASSLYRASGNTIYF.

The chain is built from TRBV7-9 and TRBJ2-7, with 10 positions matching TRBD2. V shed 7 bases and J 1 base; nucleotides not matched to a gene: 7. CDR3 length: 15 residues. Germline CDR1 is SEHNR and CDR2 is FQNEAQ (reference sequence). CDR3 protein: CASIASGSSSYEQYV. The CDR3 DNA sequence: TGTGCCAGCATCGCTAGCGGGAGTTCTTCCTACGAGCAGTACGTC.

The rearrangement links TRBV5-6 to TRBJ1-3; tentatively, D is TRBD1 (6 bases). Trimming left V 0 bases short and J 0 bases short, with 16 bases between. The CDR3 is 18 residues long. CDR1 is SGHDT, CDR2 YYEEEE, per germline. The CDR3 DNA sequence: TGTGCCAGCAGCTTGGGGCCTACAGGGCCAAGCTCTGGAAACACCATATATTTT. Protein product: CASSLGPTGPSSGNTIYF.

The chain carries TRBV11-2 and TRBJ1-5; D ambiguous. Germline CDR1 is SGHAT and CDR2 is FQNNGV. V was trimmed by 1 base and J by 0 bases, leaving 7 bases between them. This CDR3 comprises 15 residues. CDR3 in DNA: TGTGCCAGCAGCTTAGGTCAGGATAGCAATCAGCCCCAGCATTTT. As protein: CASSLGQDSNQPQHF.

This clone was seen a handful of times. V and J are TRBV7-2 and TRBJ1-1; no definite D call. The germline V gene encodes CDR1 SGHTA and CDR2 FQGNSA. V was cut by 3 bases and J by 0 bases, with 8 bases left in between. The CDR3 covers 14 residues. CDR3: CASSFTAMNTEAFF. The CDR3 DNA is TGTGCCAGCAGCTTTACAGCCATGAACACTGAAGCTTTCTTT.

This clone appeared a single time. The chain employs TRBV30 and TRBJ1-5, with a tentative D call TRBD1 (5 bases). Trimming stripped 0 bases from V and 3 bases from J, with 12 bases between. This CDR3 comprises 15 residues. Per the germline V gene, CDR1 is GTSNPN and CDR2 is SVGIG (reference sequence). CDR3 region: CAWSVGTYINQPQHF. CDR3 DNA sequence: TGTGCCTGGAGTGTCGGGACGTATATCAATCAGCCCCAGCATTTT.

The chain carries TRBV11-2 and TRBJ2-3; 7 positions match TRBD1. The CDR3 is 18 residues long. Germline V gene sequence: CDR1 SGHAT, CDR2 FQNNGV. V shed 5 bases, J shed 2 bases, and the junction held 16 bases outside the gene matches. This CDR3 reads CASSAYPGTDPYTDTQYF. The CDR3 nucleotides read TGTGCCAGCAGCGCCTACCCCGGGACAGACCCTTACACAGATACGCAGTATTTT.

The rearrangement joins TRBV21-1 to TRBJ1-5; TRBD1, the D gene given by the table, was not confirmed from the DNA. TRBV21-1 is noted as a pseudogene. This CDR3 has 15 residues. The CDR3 here is CASSLQGWSNQPQHF. The CDR3 DNA follows: TGTGCCAGCAGCTTACAGGGATGGAGCAATCAGCCCCAGCATTTT.

The chain couples TRBV5-5 to TRBJ1-5, with TRBD1 matching over 7 bases. Germline-derived CDR1 and CDR2 are SGHKS and YYEKEE (reference sequence). CDR3 size: 18 residues. J gave up 3 bases and V 4 bases, and 16 bases lay outside the gene matches. The CDR3 region has the DNA TGTGCCAGCAGCACCGAGGACAGGCCGTTCACACACAATCAGCCCCAGCATTTT. Its translation: CASSTEDRPFTHNQPQHF.

This clone was seen just once. This chain joins TRBV7-9 and TRBJ1-1; weak D call: TRBD1 (5 bases). V lost 5 bases and J lost 0, with 19 bases in between. The CDR3 runs to 17 residues. CDR1 and CDR2 from the germline V gene are SEHNR and FQNEAQ (reference sequence). The CDR3 nucleotides read TGTGCCAGCAGCCCCGCCAAACGGGACGGAATGAACACTGAAGCTTTCTTT. Its translation: CASSPAKRDGMNTEAFF. Together with reference TRBV7-9 and TRBJ1-1, the CDR3 gives the full variable domain: DTGVSQNPRHKITKRGQNVTFRCDPISEHNRLYWYRQTLGQGPEFLTYFQNEAQLEKSRLLSDRFSAERPKGSFSTLEIQRTEQGDSAMYLCASSPAKRDGMNTEAFFGQGTRLTVV.

J is TRBJ2-1 and V is TRBV2; 11 bases are a match to TRBD2. In germline, CDR1 is SNHLY, CDR2 FYNNEI. Trimming took 5 bases from V and 8 from J; bases not matched to a gene: 5. The CDR3 has 14 amino acids. The CDR3 spells CASSLTSGKDEQFF. The CDR3 DNA is TGTGCCAGCAGTTTGACTAGCGGGAAGGATGAGCAGTTCTTC.

The V gene is TRBV27, the J gene TRBJ2-1; possible D gene TRBD2, 5 bases. With 2 bases removed from V and 9 bases from J, the gap between germline ends came to 11 bases. The CDR3 spans 13 residues. Germline V gives CDR1 MNHEY, CDR2 SMNVEV (reference sequence). CDR3 nucleotides: TGTGCCAGCAGTTTAACCACTAGTATTGAGCAGTTCTTC. It specifies CASSLTTSIEQFF.

CDR3 sequence (DNA): TGCGCCAGCAGCTTGGCCCGTCAGGGGAGCTCACCCCTCCACTTT. The encoded protein is CASSLARQGSSPLHF. The chain links TRBV5-1 to TRBJ1-6, with D tentatively TRBD1 (6 bases). V was trimmed by 0 bases and J by 10 bases, leaving 14 bases between them. Germline CDR1 SGHRS, CDR2 YFSETQ. This CDR3 region has 15 residues.

V and J are TRBV2 and TRBJ1-5; D gene unclear. V was cut by 4 bases and J by 5 bases, with 9 bases left in between. This CDR3 is 13 amino acids long. Looked up from germline, CDR1 is SNHLY and CDR2 is FYNNEI. DNA of the CDR3: TGTGCCAGCAGTGTGGGAATGGATCAGCCCCAGCATTTT. Residues: CASSVGMDQPQHF.

J is TRBJ2-7 and V is TRBV7-8, with a tentative D call TRBD2 (5 bases). V dropped 1 base and J dropped 6 bases, with 13 bases sitting between them. The germline V gene encodes CDR1 SGHVS and CDR2 FQNEAQ. CDR3 length equals 14 residues. CDR3 sequence (DNA): TGTGCCAGCAGCTTAGGAGGGTCCGGTTCCGAGCAGTACGTC. Its translation: CASSLGGSGSEQYV.

The chain recombines TRBV6-1 with TRBJ2-1, with D hard to call. The CDR3 is 14 amino acids. V lost 0 bases and J 9 bases, leaving 12 bases between the germline ends. Germline loops: CDR1 MNHNS, CDR2 SASEGT. The CDR3, as DNA: TGTGCCAGCAGTGAAGCGCACGGAGATCGTGAGCAGTTCTTC. Residues: CASSEAHGDREQFF.

The chain is built from TRBV2 and TRBJ2-7; the match to TRBD2 covers 12 bases. The CDR3 consists of 16 residues. Germline V gene sequence: CDR1 SNHLY, CDR2 FYNNEI. V gave up 3 bases and J gave up 3 bases; unmatched junction bases: 6. The CDR3 bases are TGTGCCAGCAGTGAGGAGTGGGGACTAGCGGGCTACGAGCAGTACTTC. Translation gives CASSEEWGLAGYEQYF.

The genes are TRBV10-3 and TRBJ2-2, with a weak D call TRBD1 (6 bases). The germline V gene encodes CDR1 ENHRY and CDR2 SYGVKD. V lost 2 bases and J 6 bases, leaving 10 bases between the germline ends. CDR3 length: 14 residues. As DNA, the CDR3 is TGTGCCATCAGTGAGCGACAGGAGCCCGGGGAGCTGTTTTTT. This codes for CAISERQEPGELFF.

The genes are TRBV30 and TRBJ2-6, with 9 bases identical to TRBD1. CDR3 length: 15 amino acids. Germline-derived CDR1 and CDR2 are GTSNPN and SVGIG (reference sequence). Germline trimming cut 4 bases from V and 3 bases from J; bases unmatched to any gene: 4. CDR3 DNA sequence: TGTGCCTGGATGGGACAGGGTGTTGGGGCCAACGTCCTGACTTTC. Its translation: CAWMGQGVGANVLTF.

The CDR3 DNA reads as TGTGCCAGCAGCAGAGTGGGAGCCACGCTGGAGACCCAGTACTTC. Protein: CASSRVGATLETQYF. The J gene is TRBJ2-5, the V gene TRBV5-4, with D maybe TRBD2 (5 bases). Germline values: CDR1 SGHNT, CDR2 YYREEE (reference sequence). V was cut by 4 bases and J by 5 bases, with 18 bases left in between. This CDR3 has 15 amino acids.

As concerns this clone: Other DNA sequences of this sample code for an identical CDR3. The chain is built from TRBV5-1 and TRBJ1-1, with D possibly matching TRBD1 (5 bases). Trimming removed 4 bases at V and 0 bases at J, with 16 bases between. Germline V gives CDR1 SGHRS, CDR2 YFSETQ. The CDR3 runs 16 residues. The CDR3 sequence is CASSLGVGVVNTEAFF. CDR3 DNA: TGCGCCAGCAGCCTGGGTGTAGGGGTAGTGAACACTGAAGCTTTCTTT.

This clone was observed once. The CDR3 coding sequence is TGTGCCAGCTCACCACCGGGGGGTGGGGATCAGCCCCAGCATTTT. It encodes CASSPPGGGDQPQHF. This sequence joins TRBV18 and TRBJ1-5, with D perhaps TRBD1 (5 bases). Germline lookup yields CDR1 KGHSH and CDR2 LQKENI. The CDR3 runs to 15 residues. V was pared by 0 bases and J by 5 bases, with 11 bases between.